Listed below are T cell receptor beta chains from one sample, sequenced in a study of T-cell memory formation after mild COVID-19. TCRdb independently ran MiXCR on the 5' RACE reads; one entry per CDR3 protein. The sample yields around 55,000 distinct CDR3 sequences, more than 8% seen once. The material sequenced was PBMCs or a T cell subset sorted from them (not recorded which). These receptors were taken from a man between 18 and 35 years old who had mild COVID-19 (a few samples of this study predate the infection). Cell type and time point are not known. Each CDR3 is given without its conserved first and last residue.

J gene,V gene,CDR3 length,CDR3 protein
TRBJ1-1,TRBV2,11,ASRENRNTEAF
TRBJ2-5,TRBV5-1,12,ASSLGRAGETQY
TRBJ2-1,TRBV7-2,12,ASSLGGANNEQF
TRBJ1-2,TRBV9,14,ASSEARDSPNYGYT
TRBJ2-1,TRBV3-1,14,ASSHDNRGRRYEQF
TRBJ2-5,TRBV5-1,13,ASSLQEGYQETQY
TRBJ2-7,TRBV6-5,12,ASSYTRGGYEQY
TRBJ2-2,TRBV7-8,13,ASSTRPTEAGELF
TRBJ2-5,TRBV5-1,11,ASSSGTRETQY
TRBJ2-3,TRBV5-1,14,ASSLGDRGPGDTQY
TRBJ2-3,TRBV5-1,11,ASSFTGTDTQY
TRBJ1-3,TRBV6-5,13,ASSNGVYSGNTIY
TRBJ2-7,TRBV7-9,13,ASSPSGQMFEGQY
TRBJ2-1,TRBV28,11,ASSIRPSYEQF
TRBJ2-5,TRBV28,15,ASSRLGQGGYQETQY
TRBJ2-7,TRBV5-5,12,ASSFGTVVGEQY